This T cell receptor (beta chain) was recorded in a study of T cells in Graves' hyperthyroidism and ophthalmopathy (dated 2019 in TCRdb). Turning to the overall study: Peripheral blood was collected at initial diagnosis, before any treatment. TCR V-J signatures able to tell the groups apart were searched for in a discovery cohort of 95 or so patients, of whom 43 had Graves' ophthalmopathy and 55 to 60 had stable Graves' hyperthyroidism. Whether ophthalmopathy could be predicted prospectively was tested in an independent validation cohort made up of approximately 19 hyperthyroidism patients plus 17 patients who later progressed to ophthalmopathy. For training and testing, the 110 or so patients in the discovery cohort were randomly divided in a 7:3 ratio. In addition, the study compared T-cell repertoires in thyroid tissue and in blood from roughly 6 Graves' hyperthyroidism patients. Following sampling, methimazole starting at 30 mg daily was given to hyperthyroidism patients, and high-dose intravenous methylprednisolone was given to ophthalmopathy patients. TCR Vbeta CDR3 sequencing of roughly 140 peripheral blood samples (more than 40 ophthalmopathy, about 74 hyperthyroidism and 17 progressor patients) is reported in the paper.

Graves' hyperthyroidism was defined as stable when no progression to ophthalmopathy occurred over 18 months of follow-up. The hyperthyroidism patients were between 18 and 65 years old and newly diagnosed, with a disease duration of less than 2 months. The study excluded patients with uncontrolled infections, other autoimmune diseases, pregnancy or lactation. Clinical symptoms, serum thyroxine and TRAb, thyroid ultrasound, and orbital computed tomography formed the basis for the diagnoses. Ficoll-Paque density gradient centrifugation was used to isolate PBMCs from 8.5 to 10 ml of fresh peripheral blood. Trizol reagent was used to extract total RNA, and RNA quality was then checked on an Agilent 2100 Bioanalyzer. This clonotype was seen many times. Its antigen is currently not known. No clone much larger than this one lies a single base away; base qualities are absent. Per the germline V gene (reference sequence), MNHEY is the CDR1 and SMNVEV is the CDR2. V is trimmed back by 5 bases and J by 0 bases, and the junction contains 6 bases that no gene match accounts for. The CDR3 covers 15 residues, taking in both the cysteine and the phenylalanine. The CDR3 DNA has 45 bases and is translated from base 1.

Points the paper makes about the study in general: In validation, the model predicted progression to ophthalmopathy a median of 6.5 months before onset, with approximately 68% sensitivity and 72.22% specificity. Most expanded thyroid clonotypes (frequency above 0.001) were also detected in blood, suggesting blood repertoires may reflect thyroid immune responses. A 13 V-J signature model separated ophthalmopathy from stable hyperthyroidism, with around 90% sensitivity and just under 84% specificity in cross-validation and 80%/75% in testing. No statistical method was used to fix the sample size in advance, and group allocation was not hidden from the investigators.

Amplification of TCR beta CDR3 regions was carried out from RNA transcripts. The first round of RT-PCR for the TCR CDR3 was performed with the HTBI primer set and the Qiagen OneStep RT-PCR kit. A second multiplex PCR round built the libraries, followed by size selection and purification. The libraries were sequenced on an Illumina HiSeq2000 using paired-end 100 bp reads. The authors' pipeline ran thus. Raw data were processed with SOAPnuke, discarding reads with adapters, uncalled bases, mean Phred below 15, or no exact constant-primer or identifier match. COPE v1.2.5 was used to merge the high-quality paired reads, and each unique nucleotide sequence was defined as a clonotype. Clonotypes were aligned to IMGT TRBV, TRBD and TRBJ reference segments using MiTCR v1.1. Only V-J combinations with frequency above 0.0001, covering approximately 99% of repertoires, were analysed. A TCS score was defined as the ratio between F50 (clonal expansion) and ExV (chaos), using BLOSUM62-based TCRdist between CDR3 peptides within each V-J. Welch's t-statistics and random forest reduced some 510 V-J features to 13, which were used in a naive Bayes classifier (R e1071). Starting from the raw public reads, TCRdb applied fastp trimming at Q25, assembled clones with MiXCR and retained in-frame beta chains. Rows are combined by CDR3 protein, so each entry shows the most common genes and DNA. TCRdb's processing, not the study's, gives the V and J calls here. In all, the sample holds approximately 610,000 distinct CDR3 sequences, and roughly a sixth of those were seen once. 15% to 20% of the sample is in the top ten clones.

The V and J segments used are TRBV27 and TRBJ1-1; 7 bases in the junction line up with TRBD1. The sequence derives from a woman between 18 and 30 years old with Graves' hyperthyroidism. The sequencing input was blood. The DNA reads as follows: TGTGCCAGCAGTCCTAGGGACAGACTGAACACTGAAGCTTTCTTT. This gives the protein CASSPRDRLNTEAFF.